The next 29 T cell receptor beta chains were all read from a single sample in a study of blood T cell repertoires in COVID-19. The assay was immunoSEQ multiplex PCR, and TCRdb's table has in-frame clones only and misses some. Of a few hundred thousand clones in the sample, roughly 90% are singletons; the top ten hold 2.5% to 3.5%. Sequenced material: PBMCs or T cells enriched from blood (not recorded which). The origin of the receptors is a woman in her forties or fifties who had been exposed to COVID-19.

The J gene is TRBJ1-6, the V gene TRBV28; 9 nucleotides agree with TRBD1. Germline trimming cut 2 bases from V and 7 bases from J; bases unmatched to any gene: 3. The CDR3 runs to 15 residues. In germline, CDR1 is MDHEN, CDR2 SYDVKM. Written as DNA, the CDR3 is TGTGCCAGCAGTTTAAAGGACAGGGGAAATTCACCCCTCCACTTT. Amino acid sequence: CASSLKDRGNSPLHF.

Only one count was recorded for this clone. The gene calls are TRBV19 and TRBJ1-3; 8 bases map to TRBD1. CDR1 is LNHDA and CDR2 is SQIVND in the germline V gene (reference sequence). J was trimmed by 2 bases and V by 6 bases; bases with no gene match: 6. The CDR3 covers 15 residues. CDR3 DNA: TGTGCCAGTAGAAGCAGGGGGCCGGCTGGAAACACCATATATTTT. It yields the protein CASRSRGPAGNTIYF.

This clone was seen once. CDR3 sequence (DNA): TGCGCCAGCACGGTCGGGCTAGGGGCGGATGAAAAACTGTTTTTT. Its protein is CASTVGLGADEKLFF. The chain combines TRBV4-1 with TRBJ1-4, with TRBD1 as a possible D gene (5 bases). The V gene's germline CDR1 is MGHRA and CDR2 YSYEKL. V gave up 7 bases and J gave up 6 bases, with 18 bases separating them. The CDR3 totals 15 residues.

V and J are TRBV3-1 (or the pseudogene TRBV3-2) and TRBJ1-3; TRBD1 agrees at 7 bases. CDR1 is LGHDT and CDR2 is YNNKEL in the germline V gene (reference sequence). V shed 4 bases, J shed 0 bases, and the junction held 6 bases outside the gene matches. CDR3 length: 16 residues. The CDR3 sequence is CASSPTDRYSGNTIYF. The CDR3, as DNA: TGTGCCAGCAGCCCTACGGACAGGTACTCTGGAAACACCATATATTTT.

V gene TRBV11-3 combines with J gene TRBJ2-5; a weak D match, TRBD2 (6 bases). The CDR3 covers 15 residues. Germline-derived CDR1 and CDR2 are SGHNT and YENEEA. Trimming removed 5 bases from V and 1 base from J, with 14 bases in between. The CDR3, as DNA: TGTGCCAGCAGCCGGGGTTCGGGAGTCCAAGAGACCCAGTACTTC. Residues: CASSRGSGVQETQYF.

The chain employs TRBV10-3 and TRBJ1-2; 10 bases are shared with TRBD1. Trimming took 2 bases from V and 8 from J; bases not matched to a gene: 5. The CDR3 totals 14 residues. Germline V gene sequence: CDR1 ENHRY, CDR2 SYGVKD. As DNA, the CDR3 is TGTGCCATCAGTGAGGGCGGGACAGGGGAAGGCTACACCTTC. The encoded protein is CAISEGGTGEGYTF.

The gene calls are TRBV7-2 and TRBJ2-3; 8 bases are shared with TRBD2. Germline assignment: CDR1 SGHTA and CDR2 FQGNSA. The CDR3 spans 15 residues. Trimming removed 2 bases from V and 6 bases from J; junction bases left unmatched: 7. CDR3 sequence: CASSLLGTRSDTQYF. DNA for the CDR3: TGTGCCAGCAGCTTATTGGGGACTAGATCGGATACGCAGTATTTT.

V usage is TRBV3-1 (or the pseudogene TRBV3-2) and J usage is TRBJ2-4; D ambiguous. CDR1 and CDR2 from the germline V gene are LGHDT and YNNKEL (reference sequence). V lost 3 bases and J lost 9, with 9 bases in between. There are 12 residues in the CDR3. The CDR3 spells CASSHPLSIQYF. CDR3 sequence (DNA): TGTGCCAGCAGCCATCCTCTATCCATTCAGTACTTC.

The chain uses TRBV2 and TRBJ2-3; unclear D gene. This CDR3 comprises 14 residues. V gave up 8 bases and J gave up 0 bases, with 12 bases separating them. In germline, CDR1 is SNHLY, CDR2 FYNNEI. The CDR3 spells CASGPLASTDTQYF. CDR3 in DNA: TGTGCCAGCGGGCCGCTTGCTAGCACAGATACGCAGTATTTT.

The chain employs TRBV3-1 (or the pseudogene TRBV3-2) and TRBJ1-6; D call uncertain. The CDR3 has 15 residues. With 4 bases removed from V and 0 bases from J, the gap between germline ends came to 7 bases. Germline CDR1 LGHDT, CDR2 YNNKEL (reference sequence). The CDR3 DNA is TGTGCCAGCAGCCGCGTGAGCTCCTATAATTCACCCCTCCACTTT. It is translated as CASSRVSSYNSPLHF.

In DNA, the CDR3 is TGTGCCAGCAGCCCCAGGGTCGCCTCTGGGGCCAACGTCCTGACTTTC. Translated: CASSPRVASGANVLTF. The chain links TRBV7-9 to TRBJ2-6, with TRBD1 as a possible D gene (5 bases). V was clipped by 5 bases and J by 0 bases, with 11 bases between them. The CDR3 is 16 amino acids. The germline CDR1 and CDR2 sequences are SEHNR and FQNEAQ (reference sequence).

The chain has TRBV5-1 and TRBJ1-2, with 11 nucleotides matching TRBD1. V shed 4 bases, J shed 7 bases, and the junction held 3 bases outside the gene matches. The germline V gene encodes CDR1 SGHRS and CDR2 YFSETQ. CDR3 length: 13 residues. The CDR3 is CASSPGQGGGYTF. The CDR3 DNA follows: TGCGCCAGCAGCCCGGGACAGGGGGGTGGCTACACCTTC.

The chain uses TRBV27 and TRBJ1-5; 7 bases agree with TRBD1. Germline CDR1 reads MNHEY; CDR2 reads SMNVEV (reference sequence). V was clipped by 2 bases and J by 4 bases; unmatched bases: 5. The CDR3 runs 15 residues. CDR3 residues: CASSLAGTVNQPQHF. CDR3 bases: TGTGCCAGCAGTTTAGCCGGGACAGTTAATCAGCCCCAGCATTTT.

This chain uses TRBV12-3 or TRBV12-4 with TRBJ1-1; D is undetermined. The CDR3 spans 13 residues. Deletions cut 6 bases from V and 4 bases from J, with 12 bases between. In DNA, the CDR3 is TGTGCCAGCAGAATATTGGAGGGCACTGAAGCTTTCTTT. This sequence encodes CASRILEGTEAFF.

V and J are TRBV28 and TRBJ2-2; no clear D. This CDR3 has 15 amino acids. V lost 0 bases to trimming and J lost 4 bases, with 9 bases between them. Germline V CDR1 and CDR2: MDHEN, SYDVKM. CDR3 residues: CASSLWKLGTGELFF. In DNA, the CDR3 is TGTGCCAGCAGTTTATGGAAACTCGGCACCGGGGAGCTGTTTTTT.

This clone came up a few times. The genes are TRBV7-8 and TRBJ2-6; a weak D match, TRBD1 (6 bases). Germline V CDR1 and CDR2: SGHVS, FQNEAQ. There are 18 residues in the CDR3. V was clipped by 0 bases and J by 2 bases, with 14 bases between them. The CDR3 region is CASSLAGGRQAGANVLTF. In nucleotides, the CDR3 is TGTGCCAGCAGCTTAGCCGGTGGGAGACAGGCTGGGGCCAACGTCCTGACTTTC.

This rearrangement joins TRBV28 to TRBJ2-1, with D perhaps TRBD1 (5 bases). From germline, CDR1 is MDHEN and CDR2 SYDVKM. The CDR3 is 15 residues long. V lost 0 bases to trimming and J lost 3 bases, with 9 bases between them. The DNA of the CDR3 is TGTGCCAGCAGTTTATGGGGGCTTGGCTACAATGAGCAGTTCTTC. It encodes CASSLWGLGYNEQFF.

The chain combines TRBV5-1 with TRBJ2-1; 10 positions match TRBD2. Per the germline V gene, CDR1 is SGHRS and CDR2 is YFSETQ. Losses at the gene ends were 6 bases for V and 8 bases for J; bases not matched to a gene: 11. This CDR3 comprises 15 residues. The CDR3 nucleotides are TGCGCCAGCACTGCCGTGAGCGGGGGGGCCGATGAGCAGTTCTTC. This sequence encodes CASTAVSGGADEQFF.

CDR3 bases: TGTGCCAGCAGTGAAACCGGGACAGGGGCTAACTATGGCTACACCTTC. Translated: CASSETGTGANYGYTF. The chain combines TRBV25-1 with TRBJ1-2; 10 bases are a match to TRBD1. After removal of 2 bases from V and 0 bases from J, the junction contained 3 bases not matched to a gene. Germline V gene data show CDR1 as MGHDK and CDR2 as SYGVNS. This CDR3 is 16 amino acids long.

This clone came up once. The chain links TRBV4-1 to TRBJ1-1; D perhaps matches TRBD1 (6 bases). This CDR3 contains 17 residues. V lost 1 base to trimming and J lost 2 bases, with 17 bases between them. Looked up from germline, CDR1 is MGHRA and CDR2 is YSYEKL. The CDR3 protein is CASSQGLRGAVNTEAFF. CDR3 bases: TGCGCCAGCAGCCAAGGCTTGCGGGGGGCGGTTAACACTGAAGCTTTCTTT.

The CDR3 is CASSSRDRETGNTIYF. In nucleotides, the CDR3 is TGTGCCAGCAGCAGCCGGGACAGGGAAACGGGAAACACCATATATTTT. V is TRBV7-2 and J is TRBJ1-3, with TRBD1 matching 9 bases. The CDR3 covers 16 residues. The germline CDR1 and CDR2 sequences are SGHTA and FQGNSA. V was clipped by 5 bases and J by 4 bases; unmatched bases: 9.

The chain links TRBV27 to TRBJ2-2; 9 bases are a match to TRBD1. Germline values: CDR1 MNHEY, CDR2 SMNVEV (reference sequence). CDR3 length: 19 amino acids. Unmatched junction bases numbered 16, after V lost 5 bases and J lost 3 bases. The CDR3 DNA reads as TGTGCCAGCAGTGTACCCCGGGACAGGGTGGAGTGGGACACCGGGGAGCTGTTTTTT. Translating gives CASSVPRDRVEWDTGELFF.

This clone was seen just once. The rearrangement joins TRBV30 to TRBJ1-1, with 8 nucleotides matching TRBD1. J was trimmed by 5 bases and V by 0 bases; bases with no gene match: 8. Germline V gene sequence: CDR1 GTSNPN, CDR2 SVGIG (reference sequence). The CDR3 is made up of 15 amino acids. The CDR3 nucleotides read TGTGCCTGGAGTGTACGCCGGACAGGGTTTACTGAAGCTTTCTTT. The encoded protein is CAWSVRRTGFTEAFF.

This clone showed up many times. This chain links TRBV5-1 with TRBJ2-7; 12 bases line up with TRBD2. CDR1 and CDR2 (germline): SGHRS, YFSETQ. CDR3 length equals 16 residues. Trimming at V came to 2 bases and at J to 4 bases, leaving 7 bases not matched to a gene. DNA of the CDR3: TGCGCCAGCAGCTTCACGCCTAGCGGGGGGGCTTACGAGCAGTACTTC. As protein: CASSFTPSGGAYEQYF.

This chain uses TRBV7-8 with TRBJ2-7; TRBD2 matches 7 bases. The junction had 13 bases not matched to a gene; V was cut back by 5 bases and J by 6 bases. The CDR3 extends over 15 amino acids. Looked up from germline, CDR1 is SGHVS and CDR2 is FQNEAQ. CDR3 amino acids: CASSPYIKGGGEQYF. CDR3 DNA: TGTGCCAGCAGCCCCTACATAAAGGGCGGGGGCGAGCAGTACTTC.

This clone was recorded only once. This chain joins TRBV7-8 and TRBJ2-7; D not certain. Trimming shortened V by 1 base and J by 2 bases, and 12 bases separated the two germline ends. The CDR3 totals 15 residues. CDR1 and CDR2 from the germline V gene are SGHVS and FQNEAQ. CDR3 residues: CASSLDQEYTYEQYF. CDR3 nucleotides: TGTGCCAGCAGCTTAGACCAGGAATATACCTACGAGCAGTACTTC.

The gene calls are TRBV3-1 (or the pseudogene TRBV3-2) and TRBJ2-7; 10 bases are a match to TRBD1. Germline V CDR1 and CDR2: LGHDT, YNNKEL (reference sequence). This CDR3 spans 14 amino acids. With 5 bases clipped from V and 4 bases from J, the junction kept 5 bases outside the gene matches. CDR3 protein: CASSTPGQGYEQYF. The CDR3 DNA reads TGTGCCAGCAGCACCCCGGGACAGGGGTACGAGCAGTACTTC.

This chain links TRBV7-9 with TRBJ2-2; D may be TRBD1 (6 bases). This CDR3 has 15 residues. Germline CDR1 and CDR2: SEHNR and FQNEAQ (reference sequence). V was clipped by 2 bases and J by 6 bases, with 13 bases between them. CDR3 sequence reads: CASSLMQGKSGELFF. DNA of the CDR3: TGTGCCAGCAGCTTAATGCAGGGGAAGTCCGGGGAGCTGTTTTTT.

V usage is TRBV9 and J usage is TRBJ2-5; 7 bases match TRBD1. The CDR3 has 15 residues. The trim removed 0 bases at V and 1 base at J, leaving 3 bases unmatched. Per the germline V gene, CDR1 is SGDLS and CDR2 is YYNGEE. CDR3 nucleotides: TGTGCCAGCAGCGTAGCAACAGGGGCCCAAGAGACCCAGTACTTC. Translation gives CASSVATGAQETQYF.